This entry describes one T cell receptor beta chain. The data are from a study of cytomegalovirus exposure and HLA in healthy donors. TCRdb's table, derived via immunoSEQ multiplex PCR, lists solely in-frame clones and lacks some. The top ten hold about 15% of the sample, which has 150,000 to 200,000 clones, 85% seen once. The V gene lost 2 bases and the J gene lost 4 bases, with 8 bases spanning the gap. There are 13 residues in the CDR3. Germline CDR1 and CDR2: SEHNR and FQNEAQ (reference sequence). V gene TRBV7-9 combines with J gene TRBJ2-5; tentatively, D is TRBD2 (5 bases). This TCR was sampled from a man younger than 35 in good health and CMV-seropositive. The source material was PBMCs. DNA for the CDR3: TGTGCCAGCAGCTTACTGAGCGGAGAGACCCAGTACTTC. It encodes CASSLLSGETQYF.